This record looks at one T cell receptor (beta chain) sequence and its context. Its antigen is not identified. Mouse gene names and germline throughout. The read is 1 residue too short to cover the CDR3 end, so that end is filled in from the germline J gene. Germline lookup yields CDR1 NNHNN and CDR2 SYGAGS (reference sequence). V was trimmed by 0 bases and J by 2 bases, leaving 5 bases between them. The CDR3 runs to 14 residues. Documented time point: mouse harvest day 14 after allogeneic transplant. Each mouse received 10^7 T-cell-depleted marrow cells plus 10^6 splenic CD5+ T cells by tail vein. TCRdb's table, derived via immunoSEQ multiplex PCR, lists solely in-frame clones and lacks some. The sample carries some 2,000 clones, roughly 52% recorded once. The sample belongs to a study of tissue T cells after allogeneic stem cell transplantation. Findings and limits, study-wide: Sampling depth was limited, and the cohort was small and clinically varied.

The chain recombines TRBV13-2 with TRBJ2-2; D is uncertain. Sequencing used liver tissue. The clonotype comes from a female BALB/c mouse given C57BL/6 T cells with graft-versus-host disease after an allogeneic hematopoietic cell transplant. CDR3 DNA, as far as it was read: TGTGCCAGCGGTGATGCCCAGAACACCGGGCAGCTCTAC. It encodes CASGDAQNTGQLY. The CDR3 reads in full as CASGDAQNTGQLYF.